The clone carrying this T cell receptor beta chain has a count of ten or more. Its antigen is unknown. This sample is drawn from a study of response to subunit inactivated influenza vaccine. General study results and limits: After each seasonal influenza vaccination, few new T cells are recruited, the authors suggested.

This CDR3 has 16 residues. J was trimmed by 6 bases and V by 0 bases; bases with no gene match: 7. The germline CDR1 and CDR2 sequences are KGHDR and SFDVKD. Using its own MiXCR run on the RT-PCR reads, TCRdb lists one record per CDR3 protein. This table has some 480,000 distinct CDR3 sequences, about 10% appearing once. The sequencing here drew on PBMCs from blood, taken roughly 6 weeks after vaccination. The receptor's source is a man aged 50-60 years who received an inactivated influenza vaccine. The chain links TRBV24-1 to TRBJ2-1, with 7 nucleotides matching TRBD1. The CDR3 sequence is CATSDLPSQGVNEQFF. In DNA, the CDR3 is TGTGCCACCAGTGATTTGCCCAGTCAGGGGGTCAATGAGCAGTTCTTC.